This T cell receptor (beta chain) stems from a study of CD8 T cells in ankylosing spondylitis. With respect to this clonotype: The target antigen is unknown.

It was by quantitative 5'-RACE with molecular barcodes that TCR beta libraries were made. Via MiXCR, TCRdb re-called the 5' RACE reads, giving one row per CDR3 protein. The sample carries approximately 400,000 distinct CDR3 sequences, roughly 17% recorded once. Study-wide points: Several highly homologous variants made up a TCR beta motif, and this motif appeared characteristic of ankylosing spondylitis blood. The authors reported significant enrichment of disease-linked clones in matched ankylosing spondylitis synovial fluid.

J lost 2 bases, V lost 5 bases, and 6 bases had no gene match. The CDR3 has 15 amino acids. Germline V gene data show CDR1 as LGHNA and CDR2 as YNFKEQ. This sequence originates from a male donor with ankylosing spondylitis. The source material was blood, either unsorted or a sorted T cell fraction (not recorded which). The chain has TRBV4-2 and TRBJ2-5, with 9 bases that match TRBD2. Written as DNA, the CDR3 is TGTGCCAGCAGCGCCCGACTAGCGGAACAAGAGACCCAGTACTTC. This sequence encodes CASSARLAEQETQYF.